Listed below are T cell receptor beta chains from one sample, sequenced in a study of T-cell memory formation after mild COVID-19. TCRdb analysed the 5' RACE reads with MiXCR anew, one entry per CDR3 protein. This table holds around 250,000 distinct CDR3 sequences, approximately 9% found once. The sequenced material came from PBMCs or a T cell subset sorted from them (not recorded which). The receptors here all came from a man aged 18 to 35 who had mild COVID-19 (a few samples of this study predate the infection). Cell type and time point are not known. Both conserved end residues are part of each CDR3. D genes are given only for firm matches. A row's size may be missing; if present it is once, few, many or a size class.

j_gene | abundance | v_gene | d_gene | CDR3nt | CDR3aa
TRBJ2-1 | few | TRBV6-2/TRBV6-3 | . | TGTGCCAGCAGTAATAACGGGGGCTATGAGCAGTTCTTC | CASSNNGGYEQFF
TRBJ1-5 | . | TRBV3-1 | . | TGTGCCAGCAGCCACCGTAGTTCGGGGGCCCAGCCCCAGCATTTT | CASSHRSSGAQPQHF
TRBJ2-7 | . | TRBV11-2 | TRBD2 | TGTGCCAGCAGCTTCGCGACTAGCCGCTACGAGCAGTACTTC | CASSFATSRYEQYF
TRBJ2-2 | few | TRBV21-1 | . | TGTGCCAGCAGCACGGAGGGGGCCCTGTCCCCACCGATTACCGGGGAGCTGTTTTTT | CASSTEGALSPPITGELFF
TRBJ2-7 | . | TRBV3-1 | . | TGTGCCAGCAGCCACACCACGGGAACGGGCCTGATAGCCTACGAGCAGTACTTC | CASSHTTGTGLIAYEQYF
TRBJ2-6 | many | TRBV12-3/TRBV12-4 | . | TGTGCCAGCACCGTAGGGGCGCGGGGGGCCAACGTCCTGACTTTC | CASTVGARGANVLTF
TRBJ2-2 | . | TRBV10-3 | . | TGTGCCATCAGTGGTTCAACCGGGGAGCTGTTTTTT | CAISGSTGELFF
TRBJ2-3 | few | TRBV24-1 | . | TGTGCCACCAGTGGCCAGGCAGATACGCAGTATTTT | CATSGQADTQYF
TRBJ1-2 | . | TRBV4-1 | . | TGCGCCAGCAGCCAAGTGGATAGTTTTGGTGGCTACACCTTC | CASSQVDSFGGYTF
TRBJ2-7 | few | TRBV6-6 | . | TGTGCCAGCAGTTATGCGGGGATCTACGAGCAGTACTTC | CASSYAGIYEQYF
TRBJ2-1 | . | TRBV24-1 | . | TGTGCCACCAGTGCGGGGGTAAATGAGCAGTTCTTC | CATSAGVNEQFF
TRBJ1-1 | few | TRBV7-6 | . | TGTGCCAGCAGCTTAGGTTGGGAAGCCACTGAAGCTTTCTTT | CASSLGWEATEAFF
TRBJ2-7 | . | TRBV12-3/TRBV12-4 | . | TGTGCCAGCAGTTTTGTGGGCTCCGGCGAGCAGTACTTC | CASSFVGSGEQYF
TRBJ2-7 | few | TRBV7-8 | TRBD1 | TGTGCCAGCAGCGCCGGGACAGGGGAATTTATATACGAGCAGTACTTC | CASSAGTGEFIYEQYF
TRBJ2-5 | few | TRBV18 | TRBD1 | TGTGCCAGCTCACCAATGACAGGGGCGGACGAGACCCAGTACTTC | CASSPMTGADETQYF
TRBJ2-1 | many | TRBV7-9 | TRBD2 | TGTGCCAGCAGCCGTAGCGGGGGATCCTACAATGAGCAGTTCTTC | CASSRSGGSYNEQFF
TRBJ2-1 | . | TRBV5-4 | . | TGTGCCAGCAGCTTCGGGGGATTGGGTGAGCAGTTCTTC | CASSFGGLGEQFF
TRBJ2-1 | few | TRBV4-1 | TRBD2 | TGCGCCAGCAGCCAAGATCCAGCGGGGCTCTACAATGAGCAGTTCTTC | CASSQDPAGLYNEQFF
TRBJ1-5 | many | TRBV7-9 | . | TGTGCCAGCAGCTCCTCCGATAGCAATCAGCCCCAGCATTTT | CASSSSDSNQPQHF
TRBJ1-5 | few | TRBV7-8 | . | TGTGCCAGCAGCTTAGATAAGGGGCAGCCCCAGCATTTT | CASSLDKGQPQHF
TRBJ2-1 | . | TRBV6-2/TRBV6-3 | TRBD2 | TGTGCCAGCATCAACCCAGCGGGGGGGTACAATGAGCAGTTCTTC | CASINPAGGYNEQFF
TRBJ1-4 | many | TRBV28 | TRBD1 | TGTGCCAGCAGCCATAAACAGGGGGCACGGGCTAATGAAAAACTGTTTTTT | CASSHKQGARANEKLFF
TRBJ2-5 | few | TRBV6-6 | TRBD2 | TGTGCCAGCAGTTATACCCTAGCGGGGGATGAGACCCAGTACTTC | CASSYTLAGDETQYF
TRBJ2-5 | . | TRBV7-2 | TRBD2 | TGTGCCAGCAGCCCCCAGGGTAGCGGGGCTTACTTC | CASSPQGSGAYF
TRBJ1-5 | few | TRBV30 | . | TGTGCCTGGAGTGACCCCAGGAGGGGACAGCCCCAGCATTTT | CAWSDPRRGQPQHF